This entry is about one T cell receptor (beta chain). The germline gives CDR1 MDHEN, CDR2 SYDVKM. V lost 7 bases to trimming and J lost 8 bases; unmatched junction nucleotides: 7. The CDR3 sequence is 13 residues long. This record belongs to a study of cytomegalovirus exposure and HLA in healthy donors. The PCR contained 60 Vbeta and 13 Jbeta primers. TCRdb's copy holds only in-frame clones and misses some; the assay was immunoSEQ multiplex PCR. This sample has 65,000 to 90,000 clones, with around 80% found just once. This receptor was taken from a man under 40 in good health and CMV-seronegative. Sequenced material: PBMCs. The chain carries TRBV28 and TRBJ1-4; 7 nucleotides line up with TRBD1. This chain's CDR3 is CASTDRVYEKLFF. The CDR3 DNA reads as TGTGCCAGCACCGACAGGGTATACGAAAAACTGTTTTTT.